The next 21 T cell receptor beta chains were all read from a single sample in a study of T cell responses to AZD1222 COVID-19 vaccine. Method: immunoSEQ multiplex PCR; TCRdb's copy keeps in-frame clones and lacks some. Of approximately 130,000 clones listed, nearly 95% are singletons. The material was peripheral blood, obtained on day 0 of AZD1222 vaccination. Every receptor here comes from an adult in good health.

The V and J genes are TRBV20-1 and TRBJ1-1; D ambiguous. With 5 bases removed from V and 7 bases from J, the gap between germline ends came to 11 bases. The germline V gene has CDR1 DFQATT and CDR2 SNEGSKA (reference sequence). The CDR3 has 11 amino acids. CDR3 loop: CSAAGSLEAFF. In nucleotides, the CDR3 is TGCAGTGCTGCTGGGTCTCTTGAAGCTTTCTTT.

The genes are TRBV7-2 and TRBJ2-2, with D possibly matching TRBD2 (6 bases). Germline V gene sequence: CDR1 SGHTA, CDR2 FQGNSA. Trimming took 4 bases from V and 5 from J, leaving 11 bases between them. The CDR3 is 14 amino acids. The CDR3 loop is CASSWRGETGELFF. Here the CDR3 DNA reads TGTGCCAGCAGCTGGAGGGGCGAGACCGGGGAGCTGTTTTTT.

The chain couples TRBV4-1 to TRBJ1-4, with D perhaps TRBD1 (6 bases). In germline, CDR1 is MGHRA, CDR2 YSYEKL. The V end was cut by 2 bases, the J end by 8 bases, with 18 bases between. CDR3 length: 16 amino acids. The CDR3 is CASSQPRGERNEKLFF. CDR3 in DNA: TGCGCCAGCAGCCAACCAAGGGGGGAGAGGAACGAAAAACTGTTTTTT.

V gene TRBV15 combines with J gene TRBJ2-1; 9 nucleotides agree with TRBD2. This CDR3 has 17 residues. CDR1 LNHNV and CDR2 YYDKDF come from the germline V gene (reference sequence). Germline trimming cut 1 base from V and 5 bases from J; bases unmatched to any gene: 9. CDR3 sequence reads: CATSRVPGLAWDNEQFF. The CDR3 coding sequence is TGTGCCACCAGCAGAGTTCCCGGACTAGCGTGGGACAATGAGCAGTTCTTC.

The gene calls are TRBV5-1 and TRBJ2-3; perhaps TRBD2 as D (6 bases). Trimming stripped 0 bases from V and 2 bases from J, with 13 bases between. The CDR3 has 16 residues. The germline V gene encodes CDR1 SGHRS and CDR2 YFSETQ. The CDR3 bases are TGCGCCAGCAGCTTGGTAGGTTTAGCGGCCACAGATACGCAGTATTTT. This translates into CASSLVGLAATDTQYF.

The chain links TRBV29-1 to TRBJ1-2; D perhaps matches TRBD1 (5 bases). The CDR3 is made up of 14 amino acids. Trimming removed 1 base from V and 2 bases from J, with 11 bases in between. Germline CDR1 is SQVTM and CDR2 is ANQGSEA. CDR3 residues: CSVEGTRGNYGYTF. CDR3 nucleotide sequence: TGCAGCGTTGAAGGAACACGGGGCAACTATGGCTACACCTTC.

This clone was seen only once. The genes are TRBV2 and TRBJ1-5; 8 bases are shared with TRBD1. The CDR3 totals 15 residues. The trim removed 8 bases at V and 2 bases at J, leaving 8 bases unmatched. CDR1 and CDR2 (germline): SNHLY, FYNNEI. CDR3 in DNA: TGTGCCAGCCGCAGAACAGGGGGTCGCAATCAGCCCCAGCATTTT. Its protein product is CASRRTGGRNQPQHF.

This sequence joins TRBV12-3 or TRBV12-4 and TRBJ1-1; D gene uncertain. The CDR3 has 11 amino acids. The ends were cut back, 6 bases at V and 4 bases at J, with 6 bases in the middle. The CDR3 protein is CASRRVTEAFF. For the CDR3, the DNA is TGTGCCAGCAGGAGAGTCACTGAAGCTTTCTTT.

The J gene is TRBJ1-5, the V gene TRBV2; D is unresolved. V was trimmed by 4 bases and J by 5 bases, leaving 15 bases between them. Germline V gives CDR1 SNHLY, CDR2 FYNNEI. The CDR3 runs 15 residues. The CDR3 spells CASSARLNRDQPQHF. The CDR3 region has the DNA TGTGCCAGCAGTGCCAGGCTGAACCGGGATCAGCCCCAGCATTTT.

The genes are TRBV9 and TRBJ2-1; tentative D call: TRBD2 (7 bases). Germline values: CDR1 SGDLS, CDR2 YYNGEE. This CDR3 is built from 15 residues. Trimming left V 0 bases short and J 5 bases short, with 12 bases between. In nucleotides, the CDR3 is TGTGCCAGCAGCGTAGCGGGGGGCATCAACAATGAGCAGTTCTTC. Protein: CASSVAGGINNEQFF. Supplemented by reference TRBV9 and TRBJ2-1, the full variable domain reads DSGVTQTPKHLITATGQRVTLRCSPRSGDLSVYWYQQSLDQGLQFLIQYYNGEERAKGNILERFSAQQFPDLHSELNLSSLELGDSALYFCASSVAGGINNEQFFGPGTRLTVL.

The chain uses TRBV30 and TRBJ1-5, with 7 bases identical to TRBD1. CDR3 size: 14 residues. V was pared by 0 bases and J by 11 bases, with 10 bases of the junction left unmatched. Germline CDR1 reads GTSNPN; CDR2 reads SVGIG (reference sequence). CDR3 sequence: CAWSVQGGPTAQHF. The CDR3 DNA sequence: TGTGCCTGGAGTGTACAAGGGGGCCCGACGGCCCAGCATTTT.

This clone has a handful of counts. The chain recombines TRBV19 with TRBJ2-7; TRBD1 matches 8 bases. The CDR3 loop spans 14 amino acids. V was clipped by 5 bases and J by 3 bases; unmatched bases: 6. Germline-derived CDR1 and CDR2 are LNHDA and SQIVND (reference sequence). CDR3 residues: CASSSGQGLYEQYF. The CDR3 DNA reads TGTGCCAGTAGTTCCGGACAGGGCCTCTACGAGCAGTACTTC.

J is TRBJ1-6 and V is TRBV5-8, with D possibly matching TRBD1 (5 bases). Germline V gene lookup returns CDR1 SGHTS and CDR2 YDEGEE. The CDR3 has 13 amino acids. V gave up 3 bases and J gave up 10 bases, with 11 bases separating them. The CDR3 loop reads CASSSDGGSPLHF. CDR3 sequence (DNA): TGTGCCAGCAGCTCCGACGGGGGGTCACCCCTCCACTTT.

The chain couples TRBV7-3 to TRBJ2-1; TRBD2 matches at 8 bases. This CDR3 has 16 residues. The germline gives CDR1 SGHTA, CDR2 FQGTGA. V gave up 5 bases and J gave up 4 bases; unmatched junction bases: 10. CDR3 sequence (DNA): TGTGCCAGCAGCCCTAGTTCGGCTAGCGGGTACAATGAGCAGTTCTTC. Protein product: CASSPSSASGYNEQFF.

The chain couples TRBV6-5 to TRBJ1-5; D possibly corresponds to TRBD1 (5 bases). The CDR3 is made up of 13 amino acids. The V gene's germline CDR1 is MNHEY and CDR2 SVGAGI. V was trimmed by 6 bases and J by 4 bases, leaving 10 bases between them. The CDR3 loop is CASSAGGNQPQHF. CDR3 DNA sequence: TGTGCCAGCAGCGCGGGGGGGAATCAGCCCCAGCATTTT.

J is TRBJ1-5 and V is TRBV6-1; no definite D call. Trimming took 2 bases from V and 0 from J, leaving 5 bases between them. Germline V gives CDR1 MNHNS, CDR2 SASEGT. CDR3 length: 14 amino acids. The CDR3 DNA follows: TGTGCCAGCAGTGAAACGGGTAGCAATCAGCCCCAGCATTTT. Protein: CASSETGSNQPQHF.

As DNA, the CDR3 is TGTGCCAGCTCATACCGTACAGGGATGGACACTGAAGCTTTCTTT. Protein sequence: CASSYRTGMDTEAFF. V gene TRBV18 combines with J gene TRBJ1-1, with TRBD1 as a possible D gene (6 bases). CDR1 and CDR2 from the germline V gene are KGHSH and LQKENI. V lost 5 bases, J lost 3 bases, and 16 bases lay in between. The CDR3 is made up of 15 amino acids.

The chain is built from TRBV5-1 and TRBJ2-5; D uncertain. Germline V gives CDR1 SGHRS, CDR2 YFSETQ. Deletions cut 0 bases from V and 3 bases from J, with 6 bases between. The CDR3 length is 13 residues. The CDR3 loop reads CASSLGREETQYF. DNA of the CDR3: TGCGCCAGCAGCTTGGGAAGGGAAGAGACCCAGTACTTC. Drawing the rest from reference TRBV5-1 and TRBJ2-5, the complete variable domain is KAGVTQTPRYLIKTRGQQVTLSCSPISGHRSVSWYQQTPGQGLQFLFEYFSETQRNKGNFPGRFSGRQFSNSRSEMNVSTLELGDSALYLCASSLGREETQYFGPGTRLLVL.

The V gene is TRBV19, the J gene TRBJ1-5; no reliable D call. V lost 5 bases to trimming and J lost 0 bases, with 14 bases between them. CDR1 LNHDA and CDR2 SQIVND come from the germline V gene (reference sequence). This CDR3 is 16 amino acids long. The CDR3 bases are TGTGCCAGTAGTCCCCGGAGAGGATATAGCAATCAGCCCCAGCATTTT. Its translation: CASSPRRGYSNQPQHF. Supplemented by reference TRBV19 and TRBJ1-5, the full variable domain reads DGGITQSPKYLFRKEGQNVTLSCEQNLNHDAMYWYRQDPGQGLRLIYYSQIVNDFQKGDIAEGYSVSREKKESFPLTVTSAQKNPTAFYLCASSPRRGYSNQPQHFGDGTRLSIL.

The rearrangement uses TRBV9 and TRBJ2-3; no definite D call. Trimming took 3 bases from V and 5 from J, leaving 16 bases between them. Germline CDR1 is SGDLS and CDR2 is YYNGEE. The CDR3 length is 15 residues. CDR3: CASSASPGGEDTQYF. The CDR3 DNA reads as TGTGCCAGCAGCGCCTCCCCAGGTGGGGAAGATACGCAGTATTTT.

The rearrangement links TRBV7-8 to TRBJ2-7; D is perhaps TRBD1 or TRBD2 (6 bases each). CDR3 size: 16 residues. Germline assignment: CDR1 SGHVS and CDR2 FQNEAQ. Trimming cost V 1 base and J 4 bases, with 17 bases left between them. The CDR3, as DNA: TGTGCCAGCAGCTTAGGGGGGGCTCCTCAGATTTACGAGCAGTACTTC. Protein: CASSLGGAPQIYEQYF.